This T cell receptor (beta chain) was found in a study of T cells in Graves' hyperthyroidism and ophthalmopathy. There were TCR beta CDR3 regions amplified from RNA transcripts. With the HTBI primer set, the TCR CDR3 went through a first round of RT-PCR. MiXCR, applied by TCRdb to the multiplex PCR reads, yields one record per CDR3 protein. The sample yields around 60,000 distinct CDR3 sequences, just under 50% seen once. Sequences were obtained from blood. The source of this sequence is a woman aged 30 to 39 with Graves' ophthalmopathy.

CDR3 sequence (DNA): TGCAGTGCTCAGGTCGGGGGCCGTGACCAAGAGACCCAGTACTTC. It yields the protein CSAQVGGRDQETQYF. The V and J genes are TRBV20-1 and TRBJ2-5; D possibly matches TRBD1 or TRBD2 (6 bases each). V was clipped by 5 bases and J by 0 bases, with 16 bases between them. The germline gives CDR1 DFQATT, CDR2 SNEGSKA (reference sequence). The CDR3 totals 15 residues.